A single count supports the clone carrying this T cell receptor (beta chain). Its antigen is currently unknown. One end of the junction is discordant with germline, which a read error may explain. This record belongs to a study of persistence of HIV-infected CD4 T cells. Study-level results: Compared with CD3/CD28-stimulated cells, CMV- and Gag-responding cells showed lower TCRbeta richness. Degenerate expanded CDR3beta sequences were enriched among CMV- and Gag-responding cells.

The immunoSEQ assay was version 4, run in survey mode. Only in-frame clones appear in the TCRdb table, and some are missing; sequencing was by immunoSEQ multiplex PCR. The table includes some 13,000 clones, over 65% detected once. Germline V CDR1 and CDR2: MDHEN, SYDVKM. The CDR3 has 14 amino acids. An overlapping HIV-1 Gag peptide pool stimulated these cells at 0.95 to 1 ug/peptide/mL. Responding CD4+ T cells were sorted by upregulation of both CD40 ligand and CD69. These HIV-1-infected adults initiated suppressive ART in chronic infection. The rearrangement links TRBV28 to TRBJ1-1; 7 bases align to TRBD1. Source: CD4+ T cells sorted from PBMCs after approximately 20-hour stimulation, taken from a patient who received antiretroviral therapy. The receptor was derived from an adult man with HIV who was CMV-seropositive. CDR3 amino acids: CASSLGTGESTRAF. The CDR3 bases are TGTGCCAGCAGTTTAGGCACAGGGGAAAGTACTAGGGCCTTT.